This TCR beta chain was sequenced for a study of blood T cell repertoires in COVID-19. Study summary: In each case, the material was cDNA or gDNA derived from T cells, B-cell-depleted T cells, or PBMCs.

In germline, CDR1 is SGHRS, CDR2 YFSETQ. V gave up 4 bases and J gave up 5 bases; unmatched junction bases: 6. The CDR3 sequence is 14 residues long. The repertoire was sequenced with immunoSEQ multiplex PCR; TCRdb's copy has only in-frame clones and lacks some. The data hold about 390,000 clones, with just under 90% observed a single time. Participants reported their clinical history, and cohort assignment relied on those reports. The recovered donors of Cohort 3 showed two negative PCRs, clearance, or symptom resolution. The sequencing sample was made of PBMCs or T cells enriched from blood (not recorded which). The sequence derives from a woman between 45 and 60 years old who had recovered from COVID-19. This sequence joins TRBV5-1 and TRBJ1-2; 9 bases match TRBD1. This CDR3 is CASSTGTGLYGYTF. The CDR3 nucleotides are TGCGCCAGCAGCACGGGGACAGGGTTATATGGCTACACCTTC.